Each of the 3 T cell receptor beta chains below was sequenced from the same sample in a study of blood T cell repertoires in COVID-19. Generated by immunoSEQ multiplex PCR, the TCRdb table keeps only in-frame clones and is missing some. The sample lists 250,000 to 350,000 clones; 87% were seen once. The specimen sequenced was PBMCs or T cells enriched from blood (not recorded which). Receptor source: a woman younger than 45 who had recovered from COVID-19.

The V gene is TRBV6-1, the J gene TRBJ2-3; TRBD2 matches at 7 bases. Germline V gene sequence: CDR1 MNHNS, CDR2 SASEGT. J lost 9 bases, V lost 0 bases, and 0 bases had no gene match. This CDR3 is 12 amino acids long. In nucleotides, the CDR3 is TGTGCCAGCAGTGAAGCCGGGGGGACGCAGTATTTT. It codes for CASSEAGGTQYF.

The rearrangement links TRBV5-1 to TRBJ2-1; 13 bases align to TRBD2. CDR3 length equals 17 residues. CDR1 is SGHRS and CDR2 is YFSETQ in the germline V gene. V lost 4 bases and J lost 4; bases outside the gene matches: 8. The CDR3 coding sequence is TGCGCCAGCAGCACGGGACTAGCGGGGCCCACATACAATGAGCAGTTCTTC. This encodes CASSTGLAGPTYNEQFF.

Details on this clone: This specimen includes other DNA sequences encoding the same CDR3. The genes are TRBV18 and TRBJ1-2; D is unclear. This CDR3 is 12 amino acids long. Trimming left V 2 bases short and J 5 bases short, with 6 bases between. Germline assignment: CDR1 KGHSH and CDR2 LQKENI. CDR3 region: CASSPGGYGYTF. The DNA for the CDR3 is TGTGCCAGCTCACCAGGAGGGTATGGCTACACCTTC.